These 22 T cell receptor beta chains came from one sample sequenced in a study of technical replicates of blood from a handful of donors. The repertoire was sequenced with immunoSEQ multiplex PCR; TCRdb's copy has only in-frame clones and lacks some. Among 90,000 to 100,000 clones listed, almost 96% were seen once. The material sequenced was T cells isolated from PBMCs. These receptors originate from a human donor in good health.

The chain carries TRBV6-1 and TRBJ1-2, with a weak D call TRBD1 (6 bases). CDR1 and CDR2 from the germline V gene are MNHNS and SASEGT. CDR3 length equals 14 residues. The V end lost 5 bases, the J end lost 4 bases, and 14 bases lay between the germline ends. CDR3 in amino acids: CASSLGEQGYGYTF. CDR3 in DNA: TGTGCCAGCAGTCTAGGGGAACAGGGCTATGGCTACACCTTC.

This clone was seen a single time. The CDR3 sequence: CASSFGLASQGYEQYF. Here the CDR3 DNA reads TGCGCCAGCAGCTTTGGTCTAGCGTCCCAAGGGTACGAGCAGTACTTC. The V call is TRBV5-1, the J call TRBJ2-7; D may be TRBD2 (6 bases). CDR3 length equals 16 residues. Trimming shortened V by 2 bases and J by 4 bases, and 19 bases separated the two germline ends. Germline CDR1 reads SGHRS; CDR2 reads YFSETQ.

J is TRBJ2-5 and V is TRBV28; no definite D call. This CDR3 has 15 residues. The V and J ends lost 7 bases and 1 base respectively, with 16 bases between them. Germline V CDR1 and CDR2: MDHEN, SYDVKM. CDR3 sequence: CASTGGWASQETQYF. DNA of the CDR3: TGTGCCAGCACCGGTGGGTGGGCGAGCCAAGAGACCCAGTACTTC.

J is TRBJ1-1 and V is TRBV6-6; TRBD1 might be the D (5 bases). The V end lost 5 bases, the J end lost 4 bases, and 14 bases lay between the germline ends. Germline V gene lookup returns CDR1 MNHNY and CDR2 SVGAGI (reference sequence). The CDR3 extends over 14 amino acids. The CDR3 protein is CASSPSGGSTEAFF. The CDR3 nucleotides are TGTGCCAGCAGTCCCTCTGGGGGGAGCACTGAAGCTTTCTTT.

The chain couples TRBV9 to TRBJ2-4; 7 positions match TRBD1. Germline CDR1 is SGDLS and CDR2 is YYNGEE. J gave up 7 bases and V 4 bases, and 5 bases lay outside the gene matches. CDR3 length equals 13 residues. The DNA of the CDR3 is TGTGCCAGCAGCCCAGGGACAGAGAACATTCAGTACTTC. Translation: CASSPGTENIQYF.

The chain employs TRBV5-8 and TRBJ1-4; 9 positions match TRBD1. The germline V gene has CDR1 SGHTS and CDR2 YDEGEE. V lost 0 bases, J lost 3 bases, and 0 bases stayed unmatched. This CDR3 is 15 amino acids long. The CDR3 DNA is TGTGCCAGCAGCTTGGGGACAGGGGCTAATGAAAAACTGTTTTTT. It yields the protein CASSLGTGANEKLFF. Together with reference TRBV5-8 and TRBJ1-4, the CDR3 gives the full variable domain: EAGVTQSPTHLIKTRGQQATLRCSPISGHTSVYWYQQALGLGLQFLLWYDEGEERNRGNFPPRFSGRQFPNYSSELNVNALELEDSALYLCASSLGTGANEKLFFGSGTQLSVL.

The CDR3 region is CASSFRGRSGANVLTF. For the CDR3, the DNA is TGTGCCAGCAGTTTCAGGGGTAGATCTGGGGCCAACGTCCTGACTTTC. The chain carries TRBV27 and TRBJ2-6; possible D gene TRBD1, 6 bases. Per the germline V gene, CDR1 is MNHEY and CDR2 is SMNVEV (reference sequence). Between the trimmed V and J ends, which lost 3 bases and 1 base, there was a span of 10 bases. This CDR3 spans 16 amino acids.

The CDR3 loop is CASSVSPGGDTEAFF. CDR3 coding DNA: TGTGCCAGCAGCGTGAGCCCGGGGGGGGACACTGAAGCTTTCTTT. J is TRBJ1-1 and V is TRBV9; D is perhaps TRBD1 (5 bases). V lost 2 bases and J 3 bases, leaving 14 bases between the germline ends. CDR3 size: 15 residues. CDR1 and CDR2 (germline): SGDLS, YYNGEE.

The CDR3 nucleotides read TGTGCCAGCTCACCACCGGGAGGGCTATCTAACTATGGCTACACCTTC. Amino acids: CASSPPGGLSNYGYTF. V is TRBV18 and J is TRBJ1-2; D is undetermined. Per the germline V gene, CDR1 is KGHSH and CDR2 is LQKENI. Deletions cut 0 bases from V and 0 bases from J, with 11 bases between. CDR3 size: 16 residues.

CDR3 DNA: TGTGCCAGCAGTGAACCCTCGGACAGCGCCGTGTATGAAAAACTGTTTTTT. Its protein is CASSEPSDSAVYEKLFF. This chain connects TRBV6-1 to TRBJ1-4; D may be TRBD1 (6 bases). This CDR3 spans 17 amino acids. V lost 2 bases to trimming and J lost 6 bases, with 19 bases between them. Germline V gene data show CDR1 as MNHNS and CDR2 as SASEGT.

The CDR3 region is CASSLTGKDTQYF. CDR3 nucleotide sequence: TGTGCCAGCAGTTTGACAGGGAAAGATACGCAGTATTTT. The chain employs TRBV27 and TRBJ2-3; 7 bases are a match to TRBD1. Germline assignment: CDR1 MNHEY and CDR2 SMNVEV (reference sequence). This CDR3 spans 13 amino acids. The ends lost 3 bases at V and 5 bases at J; junction bases unmatched: 2.

The chain recombines TRBV30 with TRBJ1-1, with D possibly TRBD1 on 5 matching bases. CDR3 length equals 13 residues. Germline CDR1 GTSNPN, CDR2 SVGIG (reference sequence). With 8 bases removed from V and 2 bases from J, the gap between germline ends came to 15 bases. As DNA, the CDR3 is TGTGCCGGTAGACAGAGTCTAAACACTGAAGCTTTCTTT. Translation gives CAGRQSLNTEAFF.

V usage is TRBV7-9 and J usage is TRBJ2-1; 8 nucleotides agree with TRBD2. The CDR3 covers 18 residues. The trim removed 1 base at V and 10 bases at J, leaving 18 bases unmatched. Germline V gene data show CDR1 as SEHNR and CDR2 as FQNEAQ (reference sequence). The CDR3 DNA sequence: TGTGCCAGCAGCTTAGTCCCCCTTACGGGAGCGGGAGCTAGGGAGCAGTTCTTC. Translated, it gives CASSLVPLTGAGAREQFF.

The chain is built from TRBV10-3 and TRBJ1-2; no clear D. Germline V gives CDR1 ENHRY, CDR2 SYGVKD. This CDR3 spans 13 amino acids. Trimming left V 4 bases short and J 4 bases short, with 10 bases between. The CDR3 region is CAISGKGGYGYTF. CDR3 nucleotide sequence: TGTGCCATCAGTGGAAAGGGAGGCTATGGCTACACCTTC.

The rearrangement links TRBV30 to TRBJ2-2; no clear D gene. Germline CDR1 is GTSNPN and CDR2 is SVGIG (reference sequence). Trimming removed 0 bases from V and 1 base from J, with 9 bases in between. This CDR3 is built from 15 residues. CDR3 sequence reads: CAWSVGSGNTGELFF. The CDR3 coding sequence is TGTGCCTGGAGTGTAGGTTCGGGGAACACCGGGGAGCTGTTTTTT.

This clone showed up just once. The genes are TRBV9 and TRBJ2-5; 7 nucleotides match TRBD1. Trimming at V came to 3 bases and at J to 5 bases, leaving 4 bases not matched to a gene. CDR3 length: 13 residues. Germline CDR1 SGDLS, CDR2 YYNGEE. The CDR3 DNA follows: TGTGCCAGCAGCGGAGGGACAGTGGAGACCCAGTACTTC. As protein: CASSGGTVETQYF.

The J gene is TRBJ1-5, the V gene TRBV19, with a tentative D call TRBD1 (6 bases). Between the trimmed V and J ends, which lost 8 bases and 8 bases, there was a span of 16 bases. CDR3 size: 13 residues. The germline CDR1 and CDR2 sequences are LNHDA and SQIVND (reference sequence). The CDR3 region has the DNA TGTGCCAGTTTGGGGGCCAGATGGGAGCCCCAGCATTTT. Translating gives CASLGARWEPQHF.

This CDR3 reads CASSQEPFRSEQFF. Here the CDR3 DNA reads TGTGCCAGCAGCCAAGAGCCCTTCAGGTCCGAGCAGTTCTTC. The gene calls are TRBV4-2 and TRBJ2-1; D not certain. V was cut by 0 bases and J by 10 bases, with 13 bases left in between. The CDR3 contains 14 residues. Germline lookup yields CDR1 LGHNA and CDR2 YNFKEQ.

This chain connects TRBV2 to TRBJ1-1; TRBD1 might be the D (5 bases). Trimming pared 7 bases from V and 0 bases from J, leaving 12 bases between. Germline assignment: CDR1 SNHLY and CDR2 FYNNEI. CDR3 size: 14 residues. The CDR3 DNA reads TGTGCCAGCACCGCAGGGCCGGTGAACACTGAAGCTTTCTTT. Translating it yields CASTAGPVNTEAFF. The full variable domain, in which reference TRBV2 and TRBJ1-1 provide the parts outside the CDR3, is EPEVTQTPSHQVTQMGQEVILRCVPISNHLYFYWYRQILGQKVEFLVSFYNNEISEKSEIFDDQFSVERPDGSNFTLKIRSTKLEDSAMYFCASTAGPVNTEAFFGQGTRLTVV.

The count of this clone is one. The CDR3 region is CASSQGGDKNAGLGPQHF. In DNA, the CDR3 is TGCGCCAGCAGCCAGGGTGGGGACAAGAACGCCGGACTCGGGCCCCAGCATTTT. The rearrangement joins TRBV4-1 to TRBJ1-5, with D possibly being TRBD1 (6 bases). CDR1 and CDR2 from the germline V gene are MGHRA and YSYEKL. With 3 bases removed from V and 9 bases from J, the gap between germline ends came to 27 bases. This CDR3 is 18 amino acids long.

The sample holds one count of this clone. The chain has TRBV10-2 and TRBJ2-7; TRBD1 might be the D (6 bases). Trimming pared 9 bases from V and 0 bases from J, leaving 21 bases between. CDR3 length equals 16 residues. Germline V lookup: CDR1 WSHSY, CDR2 SAAADI. CDR3 amino acids: CASTKSPTGSSYEQYF. As DNA, the CDR3 is TGCGCCAGTACCAAATCCCCAACAGGGAGCTCCTACGAGCAGTACTTC.

The rearrangement uses TRBV7-6 and TRBJ2-7; possible D gene TRBD1, 5 bases. The CDR3 extends over 15 amino acids. The germline V and J ends were trimmed by 2 bases and 0 bases, with 11 bases remaining between them. CDR1 and CDR2 (germline): SGHVS, FNYEAQ. The CDR3 protein is CASSLQGPSSYEQYF. The CDR3 nucleotides are TGTGCCAGCAGCTTACAGGGCCCCAGCTCCTACGAGCAGTACTTC.